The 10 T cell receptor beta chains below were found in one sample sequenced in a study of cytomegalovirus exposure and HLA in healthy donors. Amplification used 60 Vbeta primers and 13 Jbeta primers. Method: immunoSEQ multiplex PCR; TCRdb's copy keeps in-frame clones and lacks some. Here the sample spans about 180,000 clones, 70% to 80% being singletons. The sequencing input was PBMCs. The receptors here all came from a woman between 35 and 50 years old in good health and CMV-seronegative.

The CDR3 nucleotides read TGTGCCAGCAGCTTAGCGGGTGCGGGAAACTATGGCTACACCTTC. Protein: CASSLAGAGNYGYTF. The chain carries TRBV7-9 and TRBJ1-2; D remains ambiguous. The CDR3 is 15 amino acids. Looked up from germline, CDR1 is SEHNR and CDR2 is FQNEAQ (reference sequence). Trimming took 0 bases from V and 2 from J, leaving 10 bases between them.

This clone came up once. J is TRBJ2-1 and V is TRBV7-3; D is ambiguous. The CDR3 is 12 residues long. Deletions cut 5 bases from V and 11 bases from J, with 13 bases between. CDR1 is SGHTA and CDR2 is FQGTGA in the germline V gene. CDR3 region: CASSPDTRKQFF. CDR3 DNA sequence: TGTGCCAGCAGCCCCGATACACGCAAGCAGTTCTTC.

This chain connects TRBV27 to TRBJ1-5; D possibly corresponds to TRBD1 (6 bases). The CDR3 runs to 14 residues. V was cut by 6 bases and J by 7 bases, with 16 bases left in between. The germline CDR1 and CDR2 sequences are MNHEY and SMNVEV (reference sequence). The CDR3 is CASSYNRAGQPQHF. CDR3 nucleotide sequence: TGTGCCAGCAGCTACAACAGGGCCGGACAGCCCCAGCATTTT.

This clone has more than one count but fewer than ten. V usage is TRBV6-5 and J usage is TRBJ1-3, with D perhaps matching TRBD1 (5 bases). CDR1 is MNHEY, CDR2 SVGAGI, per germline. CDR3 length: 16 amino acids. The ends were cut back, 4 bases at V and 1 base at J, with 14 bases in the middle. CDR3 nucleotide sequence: TGTGCCAGCAGTTCAGGAACAGGACGATCTGGAAACACCATATATTTT. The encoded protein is CASSSGTGRSGNTIYF.

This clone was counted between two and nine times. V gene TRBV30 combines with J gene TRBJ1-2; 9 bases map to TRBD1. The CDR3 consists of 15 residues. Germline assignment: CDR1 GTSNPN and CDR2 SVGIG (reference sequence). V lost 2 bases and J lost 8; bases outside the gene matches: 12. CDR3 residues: CAWSLTGQGTEGYTF. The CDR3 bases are TGTGCCTGGAGTCTAACCGGACAGGGGACGGAAGGCTACACCTTC.

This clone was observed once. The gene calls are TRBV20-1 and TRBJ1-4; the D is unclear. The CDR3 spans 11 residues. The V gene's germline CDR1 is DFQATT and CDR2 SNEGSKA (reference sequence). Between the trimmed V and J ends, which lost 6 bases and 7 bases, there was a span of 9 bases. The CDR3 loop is CSAETGEKLFF. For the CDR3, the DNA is TGCAGTGCGGAGACGGGTGAAAAACTGTTTTTT.

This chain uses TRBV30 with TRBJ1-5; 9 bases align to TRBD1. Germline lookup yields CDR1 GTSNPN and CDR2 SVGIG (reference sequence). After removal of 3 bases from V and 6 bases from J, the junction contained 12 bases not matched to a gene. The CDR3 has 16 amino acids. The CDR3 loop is CAWSDRMGQGSQPQHF. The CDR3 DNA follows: TGTGCCTGGAGCGATCGGATGGGACAGGGAAGTCAGCCCCAGCATTTT. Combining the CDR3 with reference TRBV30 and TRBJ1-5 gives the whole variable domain SQTIHQWPATLVQPVGSPLSLECTVEGTSNPNLYWYRQAAGRGLQLLFYSVGIGQISSEVPQNLSASRPQDRQFILSSKKLLLSDSGFYLCAWSDRMGQGSQPQHFGDGTRLSIL.

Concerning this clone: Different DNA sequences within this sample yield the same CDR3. CDR3: CASSLGLAGLNTDTQYF. CDR3 coding DNA: TGTGCCAGCAGTTTAGGGCTAGCGGGGTTGAACACAGATACGCAGTATTTT. The chain has TRBV27 and TRBJ2-3, with 9 bases fitting TRBD2. The CDR3 consists of 17 residues. The junction had 8 bases not matched to a gene; V was cut back by 2 bases and J by 2 bases. The germline V gene encodes CDR1 MNHEY and CDR2 SMNVEV (reference sequence).

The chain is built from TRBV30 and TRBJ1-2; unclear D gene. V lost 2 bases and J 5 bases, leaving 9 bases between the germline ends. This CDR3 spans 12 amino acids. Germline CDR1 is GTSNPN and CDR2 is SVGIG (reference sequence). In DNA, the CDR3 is TGTGCCTGGAGTCCCCTCTATTATGGCTACACCTTC. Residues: CAWSPLYYGYTF.

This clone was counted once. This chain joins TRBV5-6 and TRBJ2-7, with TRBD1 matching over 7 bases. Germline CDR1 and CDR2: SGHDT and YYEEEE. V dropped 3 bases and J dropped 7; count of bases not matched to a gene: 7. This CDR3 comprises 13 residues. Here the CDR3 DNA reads TGTGCCAGCAGCTGGGGGACAGCTGGAGAGCAGTACTTC. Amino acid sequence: CASSWGTAGEQYF.